This T cell receptor (beta chain) was sequenced during a study of blood T cell repertoires in COVID-19. Study context: The origin of the acute and convalescent COVID-19 samples was the United States, Italy and Spain.

Under the authors' procedure: Reference gene primer amplification gave estimated nucleated cell counts. Assay used: immunoSEQ multiplex PCR; TCRdb lists only in-frame clones, some missing. That table supplies the V and J calls and clone size; D and trimming were determined from the DNA. The sample shows 150,000 to 200,000 clones, 75% to 95% of them seen only once. The table lists this clone with a few counts. Specimen: peripheral blood. The clonotype was recovered from a man aged 45-65 years with acute or convalescent COVID-19.

The CDR3 is CAFGLLVGETQYF. In nucleotides, the CDR3 is TGTGCCTTTGGACTCCTGGTAGGGGAGACCCAGTACTTC. The V gene is TRBV30, the J gene TRBJ2-5; maybe TRBD2 (5 bases). The germline V gene encodes CDR1 GTSNPN and CDR2 SVGIG (reference sequence). The V end lost 7 bases, the J end lost 5 bases, and 17 bases lay between the germline ends. This CDR3 is 13 amino acids long.